A selection of T cell receptor beta chains follows, all from one sample in a study of blood T cells in healthy people across ages. One entry per CDR3 protein, called by TCRdb with MiXCR from the 5' RACE reads. Of 1.5 million to 2 million distinct CDR3 sequences listed, about two fifths are singletons. Sequencing was carried out using blood. Receptors originate from a human donor in good health. CDR3s include the opening cysteine and the closing phenylalanine or tryptophan. D genes are given only for firm matches. Size tells how often a clone was seen (once, few, many) or the class of an expanded clone, and some rows leave it out.

D gene	V gene	clone size	J gene	CDR3 DNA	CDR3 protein
NA	TRBV7-9	few	TRBJ2-7	TGTGCCAGCAGCTTAACGGCTGGGCACGAGCAGTACTTC	CASSLTAGHEQYF
NA	TRBV6-2/TRBV6-3	once	TRBJ2-7	TGTGCCAGCAACTACCGGGACCTAAAGTCCTACGAGCAGTACTTC	CASNYRDLKSYEQYF
NA	TRBV6-5	few	TRBJ2-3	TGTGCCAGCAGGCATCCGGGACCGTACACAGATACGCAGTATTTT	CASRHPGPYTDTQYF
TRBD2	TRBV7-2	few	TRBJ2-5	TGTGCCAGCAGCTCAGGACTAGCAGCGGAGACCCAGTACTTC	CASSSGLAAETQYF
NA	TRBV5-1	NA	TRBJ1-2	TGCGCCAGCAGCTTCCGAGGGGGGGACGGGCTCTCGGGGGACACCTTC	CASSFRGGDGLSGDTF
NA	TRBV9	NA	TRBJ1-3	TGTGCCAGCAGCGCAGGGAGCCCCATCTCTGGAAACACCATATATTTT	CASSAGSPISGNTIYF
NA	TRBV7-2	few	TRBJ1-2	TGTGCCAGCAGACCTGAAGCTAACTATGGCTACACCTTC	CASRPEANYGYTF
TRBD2	TRBV5-1	few	TRBJ2-7	TGCGCCAGCAGCTTGGTGGGAGGGTTTATCGACGAGCAGTACTTC	CASSLVGGFIDEQYF
NA	TRBV4-1	NA	TRBJ1-2	TGCGCCAGCAGCCAAGGGCAGACATACCGTGGCTACACCTTC	CASSQGQTYRGYTF
TRBD2	TRBV7-3	NA	TRBJ2-1	TGTGCCAGCAGCTCGAGCGGGACTAGCCGTCGCAATGAGCAGTTCTTC	CASSSSGTSRRNEQFF
NA	TRBV9	NA	TRBJ1-1	TGTGCCAGCAGCGGAAAACAGCTTTCGAACACTGAAGCTTTCTTT	CASSGKQLSNTEAFF
NA	TRBV5-6	NA	TRBJ2-5	TGTGCCAGCAGCTTGACAGGGCCCCCGACCCAGTACTTC	CASSLTGPPTQYF
TRBD1	TRBV5-1	few	TRBJ1-6	TGCGCCAGCAGCTTGACAGGGGAAGGGGGTTCACCCCTCCACTTT	CASSLTGEGGSPLHF
NA	TRBV12-3/TRBV12-4	few	TRBJ1-2	TGTGCCAGCTTCGGCGGTATCTATGGCTACACCTTC	CASFGGIYGYTF
NA	TRBV20-1	NA	TRBJ2-2	TGCAGTGCTAGACTACCGACGAACACCGGGGAGCTGTTTTTT	CSARLPTNTGELFF
NA	TRBV5-8	NA	TRBJ2-1	TGTGCCAGCAGCGTACCTAGCAATGAGCAGTTCTTC	CASSVPSNEQFF
NA	TRBV29-1	many	TRBJ2-5	TGCAGTTGGGGGCGGCAAGAGACCCAGTACTTC	CSWGRQETQYF
NA	TRBV20-1	NA	TRBJ2-6	TGCAGTGCTAGAGATCCAAATGGGGCCGGGGCCAACGTCCGGACTTTC	CSARDPNGAGANVRTF
TRBD2	TRBV9	few	TRBJ2-1	TGTGCCAGCAGCGCGCCGCCGGGAGGGAATGAGCAGTTCTTC	CASSAPPGGNEQFF
TRBD1	TRBV28	NA	TRBJ1-4	TGTGCCAGCAGTGCGACAGGGGCTAATGAAAAACTGTTTTTT	CASSATGANEKLFF
TRBD1	TRBV4-2	few	TRBJ1-6	TGTGCCAGCAGCCTAGAAGTTCCCGGGACAGGAGAATTGAATTCACCCCTCCACTTT	CASSLEVPGTGELNSPLHF
NA	TRBV28	NA	TRBJ2-5	TGTGCCAGCAGTTCGAACAGCCGGACCCAGTACTTC	CASSSNSRTQYF
TRBD1	TRBV6-5	few	TRBJ2-7	TGTGGCAGCATCTACCGGGAAACTTGGGACAGAAATTACGAGCAGTACTTC	CGSIYRETWDRNYEQYF